One sample yielded the 12 T cell receptor beta chains listed below, sequenced in a study of beta chain features in type 1 diabetes (dated by TCRdb to 2016 to 2019). General conclusions and limits of the study: In all four CD4+ subsets, TCRB CDR3 length was moderately but significantly shorter in type 1 diabetes patients.

The library was built by means of the immunoSEQ multiplex PCR assay. The entire isolated RNA was reverse transcribed using the High Capacity cDNA Reverse Transcription Kit, and thus expressed TCRB transcripts were sequenced. TCRdb took this table from immuneACCESS and kept in-frame rearrangements with V and J called. Such tables lack part of the clones; where checked against another copy, unresolved V genes explain under half of the gap, and the rest is unexplained. This sample is represented by 25,000 to 30,000 clones; approximately 65% of them were singletons. About 2.5% of the sample rests with the top ten. Which antigens these TCRs recognize remains unknown. The specimen was Tregs from blood. Taken with the paper, the label for cell subset or site translates to: regulatory CD4+ T cells. The receptors here all came from a woman aged 25 to 39 with type 1 diabetes.

V and J are TRBV4-2 and TRBJ2-7, with D possibly being TRBD2 (5 bases). The CDR3 sequence is 16 residues long. Trimming pared 0 bases from V and 3 bases from J, leaving 15 bases between. Germline CDR1 reads LGHNA; CDR2 reads YNFKEQ. CDR3 coding DNA: TGTGCCAGCAGCCAAGATCTTGTTAGCGCTTACTACGAGCAGTACTTC. Encoded protein: CASSQDLVSAYYEQYF.

This clone came up once. The gene calls are TRBV7-9 and TRBJ2-2, with 9 nucleotides matching TRBD1. The ends lost 5 bases at V and 6 bases at J; junction bases unmatched: 7. Per the germline V gene, CDR1 is SEHNR and CDR2 is FQNEAQ (reference sequence). The CDR3 consists of 15 residues. DNA of the CDR3: TGTGCCAGCAGCCCCGGGACAGGGACCTCCGGGGAGCTGTTTTTT. Translation gives CASSPGTGTSGELFF.

This clone has more than one count but fewer than ten. The chain recombines TRBV18 with TRBJ2-2, with 7 positions matching TRBD2. The junction had 14 bases not matched to a gene; V was cut back by 1 base and J by 6 bases. Germline CDR1 KGHSH, CDR2 LQKENI. This CDR3 is 18 amino acids long. The CDR3 bases are TGTGCCAGCTCACCACAAATCTTCATCCGGGAGGCCGCCGGGGAGCTGTTTTTT. It translates to CASSPQIFIREAAGELFF.

CDR3 sequence (DNA): TGCGCCAGCAGGGGACAGAGTAACTATGGCTACACCTTC. Translated, it gives CASRGQSNYGYTF. The gene calls are TRBV5-1 and TRBJ1-2; 7 bases fit TRBD1. The CDR3 consists of 13 residues. Trimming cost V 5 bases and J 1 base; bases outside gene matches: 2. Germline V gene data show CDR1 as SGHRS and CDR2 as YFSETQ.

CDR3 residues: CASSLTGDLLPNYGYTF. CDR3 bases: TGCGCCAGCAGCTTGACAGGGGACCTACTACCTAACTATGGCTACACCTTC. The V call is TRBV4-1, the J call TRBJ1-2; TRBD1 aligns across 8 bases. With V trimmed by 5 bases and J by 0 bases, 11 bases remained unmatched. Germline CDR1 MGHRA, CDR2 YSYEKL. The CDR3 has 17 residues.

This clone came up once. CDR3 sequence: CASSLIGGAYTGELFF. The CDR3 coding sequence is TGTGCCAGCAGTTTGATTGGGGGCGCTTACACCGGGGAGCTGTTTTTT. The V call is TRBV28, the J call TRBJ2-2; weak D call: TRBD1 (6 bases). This CDR3 contains 16 residues. Trimming shortened V by 3 bases and J by 3 bases, and 14 bases separated the two germline ends. Germline-derived CDR1 and CDR2 are MDHEN and SYDVKM.

This clone was counted only a few times. The rearrangement links TRBV10-2 to TRBJ2-3, with a possible D match to TRBD2 (6 bases). The CDR3 sequence is 14 residues long. The germline V and J ends were trimmed by 8 bases and 2 bases, with 14 bases remaining between them. Germline V lookup: CDR1 WSHSY, CDR2 SAAADI. The CDR3 DNA reads as TGCGCCAGCGGGCCCGGGACTTCCACAGATACGCAGTATTTT. It encodes CASGPGTSTDTQYF.

This chain connects TRBV29-1 to TRBJ1-5, with D possibly being TRBD1 (6 bases). Germline-derived CDR1 and CDR2 are SQVTM and ANQGSEA. The CDR3 loop spans 13 amino acids. Trimming removed 4 bases at V and 4 bases at J, with 11 bases between. The CDR3 DNA sequence: TGCAGCGTTGGGGACACGCTGAATCAGCCCCAGCATTTT. Its translation is CSVGDTLNQPQHF.

The chain links TRBV6-6 to TRBJ2-7; 12 bases map to TRBD1. The CDR3 length is 14 residues. Germline V gives CDR1 MNHNY, CDR2 SVGAGI (reference sequence). The J segment lost 1 base and the V segment lost 8 bases, leaving 3 bases of the junction unmatched. In nucleotides, the CDR3 is TGTGCCAGCGGGGGACAGGGGGCTTCCTACGAGCAGTACTTC. Its protein product is CASGGQGASYEQYF.

This clone was observed once. The V and J genes are TRBV5-1 and TRBJ2-1; 9 bases align to TRBD2. CDR3 length: 15 amino acids. Trimming took 7 bases from V and 0 from J; bases not matched to a gene: 5. Germline assignment: CDR1 SGHRS and CDR2 YFSETQ. The CDR3 sequence is CASSIAGVSYNEQFF. CDR3 DNA: TGCGCCAGCTCCATAGCGGGAGTCTCCTACAATGAGCAGTTCTTC.

In this sample, this clone turned up once. This rearrangement joins TRBV7-9 to TRBJ2-3; D is perhaps TRBD1 (6 bases). Germline V lookup: CDR1 SEHNR, CDR2 FQNEAQ (reference sequence). Trimming shortened V by 5 bases and J by 0 bases, and 9 bases separated the two germline ends. The CDR3 runs 14 residues. The chain's CDR3 is CASSHRVSTDTQYF. The DNA of the CDR3 is TGTGCCAGCAGCCACAGGGTTAGCACAGATACGCAGTATTTT.

The chain links TRBV6-1 to TRBJ2-5, with TRBD2 as a possible D gene (6 bases). Germline V lookup: CDR1 MNHNS, CDR2 SASEGT. Trimming cost V 6 bases and J 11 bases, with 22 bases left between them. The CDR3 contains 14 residues. In DNA form, the CDR3 reads TGTGCCAGCAGCCTCCTCGGGAGCTCGAGGGAGCAGTACTTC. Translated: CASSLLGSSREQYF.